This TCR beta chain was sequenced in a study of CD8+ T cells in alopecia areata. Points from the study as a whole: Scalp samples also yield sequences of resident alphabeta T cells from normal skin. Persistence of many expanded lesional clones was seen in scalp and blood during tofacitinib.

cDNA serving as the sequencing template came from extracted, reverse transcribed RNA. Produced via immunoSEQ multiplex PCR; TCRdb's table is partial and in-frame only. The sample comprises over 250,000 clones, approximately 60% of which are singletons, and 0.75% to 0.95% rests with the top ten. This clone was recorded once. Its antigen is unknown. The treatment: oral pan-JAK inhibitor, 5-10 mg twice daily. From PBMCs, CD4+ and CD8+ T cells were sorted. Germline V gives CDR1 SGHDT, CDR2 YYEEEE. V gave up 1 base and J gave up 9 bases, with 13 bases separating them. This CDR3 comprises 14 residues. This sequence was found in a human donor with alopecia areata. V and J are TRBV5-6 and TRBJ2-2; D not certain. Sequenced material: CD4+ T cells sorted from blood, taken at week 52, from a patient treated with tofacitinib. The DNA of the CDR3 is TGTGCCAGCAGCTTGCCCCAGAGTTATCGGGAGCTGTTTTTT. Protein sequence: CASSLPQSYRELFF.